The 23 T cell receptor beta chains given below trace back to one sample, sequenced in a study of Tregs in tolerant kidney transplant recipients (dated by TCRdb to 2018 to 2020). The library relied on the immunoSEQ multiplex PCR assay. TCRdb holds this immuneACCESS table with in-frame rearrangements only. Some clones are missing; in checked studies, unresolved V genes explain under half, and the rest has no known cause. This specimen's table enumerates about 48,000 clones. The ten largest account for 0.75% to 0.95% of the sample. The time point label corresponds to: blood sample drawn before combined kidney and bone marrow transplant. Source: CD4+ T cells from blood, taken before the transplant. These TCRs come from a human donor who received a combined kidney and bone marrow transplant.

Remarks on this clone: The read gets to within 3 residues of the CDR3 end, and the germline J gene fills in the rest. The chain links TRBV30 to TRBJ2-7, with D tentatively TRBD1 (6 bases). The CDR3 covers 14 residues. The germline V and J ends were trimmed by 4 bases and 0 bases, with 13 bases remaining between them. In germline, CDR1 is GTSNPN, CDR2 SVGIG (reference sequence). CDR3 bases read: TGTGCCTGGAAGGCGACAGGATTCTCCTACGAG. Protein product: CAWKATGFSYE. In full, the CDR3 reads CAWKATGFSYEQYF.

Notes on this clone: The CDR3 is cut off 3 residues early in the read; its end comes from the germline J gene. The V and J genes are TRBV10-3 and TRBJ2-7; 12 bases map to TRBD2. This CDR3 is built from 13 residues. V trimming: 11 bases; J trimming: 3 bases; junction bases outside the gene matches: 5. CDR1 is ENHRY, CDR2 SYGVKD, per germline. CDR3 DNA (partial): TGTGCCTCAGGACTAGCGGGAAGCTACGAG. Amino acid sequence: CASGLAGSYE. The whole CDR3 protein is CASGLAGSYEQYF.

Of note for this clone: Read coverage stops 3 residues before the CDR3 terminus; the germline J gene supplies the remainder. The chain uses TRBV20-1 and TRBJ2-1; maybe TRBD2 (6 bases). CDR3 length: 13 residues. Germline CDR1 and CDR2: DFQATT and SNEGSKA (reference sequence). V gave up 7 bases and J gave up 2 bases, with 12 bases separating them. The CDR3 DNA, read in part, is TGCAGTGGCACCGGGGGTCCCTACAATGAG. As protein: CSGTGGPYNE. The entire CDR3 reads CSGTGGPYNEQFF.

A remark on this clone: The read halts 3 residues ahead of the CDR3 end, with the missing end drawn from the germline J gene. The chain uses TRBV7-9 and TRBJ1-2; 7 nucleotides align to TRBD1. The CDR3 covers 14 residues. The junction had 7 bases not matched to a gene; V was cut back by 5 bases and J by 4 bases. Germline lookup yields CDR1 SEHNR and CDR2 FQNEAQ (reference sequence). CDR3 DNA, as far as it was read: TGTGCCAGCAGCACACAGGGGTTGGGCTATGGC. It yields the protein CASSTQGLGYG. Given in full, the CDR3 is CASSTQGLGYGYTF.

Concerning this clone itself: The read ends 3 residues before the CDR3 terminus; that terminus is restored from the germline J gene. The gene calls are TRBV19 and TRBJ1-5; tentatively, D is TRBD1 (6 bases). The CDR3 totals 15 residues. Germline-derived CDR1 and CDR2 are LNHDA and SQIVND (reference sequence). V shed 3 bases and J shed 6 bases, with 15 bases lying between them. The DNA read from the CDR3 is TGTGCCAGTAGTATGGGGGTTAGGGGGGGTCAGCCC. Translated: CASSMGVRGGQP. The whole CDR3 region reads CASSMGVRGGQPQHF.

The CDR3 protein is CASSYTSGRWNEQFF. CDR3 bases read: TGTGCCAGCAGTTATACTAGCGGGAGATGGAATGAG. The rearrangement joins TRBV6-2 or TRBV6-3 to TRBJ2-1, with 11 bases that match TRBD2. The read ends 3 residues early relative to the CDR3; the germline J gene fills the gap. In germline, CDR1 is MNHEY, CDR2 SVGEGT. V gave up 3 bases and J gave up 7 bases; unmatched junction bases: 5. CDR3 length: 15 amino acids.

Points on this clone: The read terminates 3 residues ahead of where the CDR3 ends, so the germline J gene completes it. The chain couples TRBV30 to TRBJ1-2, with TRBD1 identical over 8 bases. The CDR3 has 16 amino acids. The ends lost 0 bases at V and 7 bases at J; junction bases unmatched: 13. The germline V gene has CDR1 GTSNPN and CDR2 SVGIG (reference sequence). CDR3 DNA, as far as it was read: TGTGCCTGGAGTGTTTACAGGGGGACGGAGTTTGGTGGC. Encoded protein: CAWSVYRGTEFGG. The full CDR3 sequence reads CAWSVYRGTEFGGYTF.

The CDR3 loop reads CASSPGGKNNEQFF. The CDR3 DNA, read in part, is TGCGCCAGCAGCCCTGGGGGGAAGAACAATGAG. V usage is TRBV5-1 and J usage is TRBJ2-1, with TRBD2 as a possible D gene (6 bases). The read comes to an end 3 residues before the CDR3 does, leaving the germline J gene to fill in the end. This CDR3 contains 14 residues. Trimming took off 4 bases at V and 5 bases at J, with 13 bases between the two ends. Germline V gene sequence: CDR1 SGHRS, CDR2 YFSETQ.

As to this clone: Coverage ceases 3 residues before the CDR3 finishes, and the germline J gene fills in the end. V gene TRBV5-3 combines with J gene TRBJ2-7; 7 bases are shared with TRBD2. TRBV5-3 falls under the ORF class, with uncertain function. V lost 0 bases and J lost 4; bases outside the gene matches: 25. The CDR3 runs to 21 residues. The part of the CDR3 DNA that was read is TGTGCCAGAAGCTTGGCGTTTGGGGTTAAAGAATGGCGGGAGATGAGGTACGAG. Protein sequence: CARSLAFGVKEWREMRYE. In full, the CDR3 reads CARSLAFGVKEWREMRYEQYF.

A note on this clone: The CDR3 is cut off 3 residues early in the read; its end comes from the germline J gene. V and J are TRBV6-1 and TRBJ1-3; 11 bases are a match to TRBD1. The junction had 6 bases not matched to a gene; V was cut back by 2 bases and J by 3 bases. The CDR3 is 17 amino acids. Per germline, CDR1 MNHNS and CDR2 SASEGT. CDR3 bases read: TGTGCCAGCAGTGAAAGATGGACAGGGGGCGGTGGAAACACC. It yields the protein CASSERWTGGGGNT. In full, the CDR3 reads CASSERWTGGGGNTIYF.

As regards this clone: The CDR3 extends 3 residues past the end of the read, so its final part is completed from the germline J gene. This chain links TRBV5-1 with TRBJ2-1; TRBD1 matches at 8 bases. Germline loops: CDR1 SGHRS, CDR2 YFSETQ. The J segment lost 0 bases and the V segment lost 2 bases, leaving 4 bases of the junction unmatched. CDR3 length equals 16 residues. Incomplete CDR3 DNA: TGCGCCAGCAGCTTCAAAGGGACAGGCTCCTACAATGAG. The encoded protein is CASSFKGTGSYNE. The full-length CDR3 reads as CASSFKGTGSYNEQFF.

Note on this clone: Coverage ceases 3 residues before the CDR3 finishes, and the germline J gene fills in the end. The gene calls are TRBV4-2 and TRBJ2-1; 8 bases are a match to TRBD2. Germline CDR1 and CDR2: LGHNA and YNFKEQ. J lost 8 bases, V lost 2 bases, and 20 bases had no gene match. The CDR3 has 19 residues. This CDR3 reads CASSQKGGPGAGGKDEQFF. The sequenced CDR3 bases are TGTGCCAGCAGCCAAAAAGGGGGTCCAGGGGCGGGAGGAAAGGATGAG.

With regard to this clone: The sequenced fragment ends 3 residues before the CDR3 boundary, so the rest is inferred from the germline J gene. J is TRBJ1-5 and V is TRBV2; D gene uncertain. Per germline, CDR1 SNHLY and CDR2 FYNNEI. This CDR3 region has 13 residues. The V gene lost 6 bases and the J gene lost 7 bases, with 13 bases spanning the gap. The CDR3 bases that were read are TGTGCCAGCAGCCCGCCGCGCGGGCAGCCC. It specifies CASSPPRGQP. The CDR3 in full is CASSPPRGQPQHF.

In the case of this clone: The missing CDR3 end, 3 residues past where the read stops, is filled in from the germline J gene. The chain joins TRBV5-1 to TRBJ2-5; D ambiguous. CDR1 is SGHRS and CDR2 is YFSETQ in the germline V gene. The CDR3 loop spans 14 amino acids. V lost 6 bases to trimming and J lost 5 bases, with 17 bases between them. The covered CDR3 bases are TGCGCCAGCATACAAGGTCCCTCGTCTGAGACC. It is translated as CASIQGPSSET. The entire CDR3 sequence reads CASIQGPSSETQYF.

In regard to this clone: From the germline J gene comes the end of the CDR3, since the read stops 3 residues before it. The chain is built from TRBV7-3 and TRBJ2-1; 8 nucleotides match TRBD2. V trimming: 5 bases; J trimming: 4 bases; junction bases outside the gene matches: 10. CDR3 length equals 16 residues. Germline V gene lookup returns CDR1 SGHTA and CDR2 FQGTGA. CDR3 bases read: TGTGCCAGCAGCGTACTTGGGACTAGAGGGTACAATGAG. Its translation is CASSVLGTRGYNE. The entire CDR3 sequence reads CASSVLGTRGYNEQFF.

Comments on this clone: The read ends 3 residues before the CDR3 terminus; that terminus is restored from the germline J gene. The gene calls are TRBV11-3 and TRBJ2-2; TRBD1 agrees at 8 bases. The junction had 5 bases not matched to a gene; V was cut back by 5 bases and J by 3 bases. Germline loops: CDR1 SGHNT, CDR2 YENEEA. The CDR3 has 15 residues. The CDR3 bases that were read are TGTGCCAGCAGCCCAGGGGGCTGGTACACCGGGGAG. It specifies CASSPGGWYTGE. The entire CDR3 protein is CASSPGGWYTGELFF.

On this clone itself: The DNA ends 3 residues before the CDR3 does, and the rest of the CDR3 is filled in from the germline J gene. The chain employs TRBV18 and TRBJ2-2; TRBD2 matches at 8 bases. The CDR3 consists of 16 residues. Looked up from germline, CDR1 is KGHSH and CDR2 is LQKENI. The V segment lost 3 bases and the J segment 0 bases; nucleotides outside the gene matches: 3. The CDR3: CASSPSAGANTGELFF. The covered CDR3 bases are TGTGCCAGCTCACCCTCAGCGGGAGCGAACACCGGGGAG.

Remarks on this clone: The DNA ends 3 residues before the CDR3 does, and the rest of the CDR3 is filled in from the germline J gene. The chain couples TRBV6-2 or TRBV6-3 to TRBJ2-3; 10 nucleotides match TRBD2. The V and J ends lost 4 bases and 0 bases, in that order; junction bases with no gene match: 1. The CDR3 contains 15 residues. The germline gives CDR1 MNHEY, CDR2 SVGEGT. The sequenced part of the CDR3 DNA is TGTGCCAGCAGTTTACTAGCGGGAAGCACAGATACG. This gives the protein CASSLLAGSTDT. From start to end, the CDR3 is CASSLLAGSTDTQYF.

Remarks on this clone: The read gets to within 3 residues of the CDR3 end, and the germline J gene fills in the rest. The J gene is TRBJ2-2, the V gene TRBV19, with a possible D match to TRBD1 (7 bases). Looked up from germline, CDR1 is LNHDA and CDR2 is SQIVND (reference sequence). Trimming pared 4 bases from V and 6 bases from J, leaving 12 bases between. The CDR3 is 14 residues long. CDR3 loop: CASSTQGEAGELFF. CDR3 DNA (partial): TGTGCCAGTAGTACCCAGGGGGAGGCCGGGGAG.

As to this clone: The read ends 3 residues shy of where the CDR3 ends; the end is completed using the germline J gene. V is TRBV7-2 and J is TRBJ2-3; D might be TRBD2 (6 bases). Germline V gives CDR1 SGHTA, CDR2 FQGNSA. This CDR3 has 15 residues. Deletions cut 2 bases from V and 5 bases from J, with 14 bases between. The CDR3 protein is CASSLRTPGGDTQYF. CDR3 DNA (partial): TGTGCCAGCAGCTTAAGGACTCCCGGGGGAGATACG.

A word on this clone: The read falls 3 residues short of the CDR3 end, and the missing part is taken from the germline J gene. The chain links TRBV5-1 to TRBJ2-1; 11 bases line up with TRBD2. This CDR3 is built from 16 residues. Germline values: CDR1 SGHRS, CDR2 YFSETQ. V lost 1 base, J lost 4 bases, and 4 bases stayed unmatched. The DNA read from the CDR3 is TGCGCCAGCAGCTTGACTAGCGGGGGATCTTACAATGAG. Translation gives CASSLTSGGSYNE. The whole CDR3 protein reads CASSLTSGGSYNEQFF.

Comment on this clone: The observed sequence ends 3 residues before the CDR3 terminus, with the missing tail filled in from the germline J gene. This chain links TRBV7-2 with TRBJ2-7, with D tentatively TRBD1 (5 bases). CDR1 and CDR2 (germline): SGHTA, FQGNSA. Trimming took off 2 bases at V and 0 bases at J, with 8 bases between the two ends. The CDR3 sequence is 14 residues long. Here the CDR3 reads CASSLQGSSYEQYF. Incomplete CDR3 DNA: TGTGCCAGCAGCTTACAGGGCAGCTCCTACGAG.

About this clone itself: Other nucleotide sequences from this sample produce the same CDR3. The covered CDR3 bases are TGCGCCAGCAGCTCAGGACAGGGAGGGCCTTACGAG. Protein sequence: CASSSGQGGPYE. The CDR3 reads in full as CASSSGQGGPYEQYF. The chain is built from TRBV5-1 and TRBJ2-7, with D perhaps TRBD1 (8 bases). The read ends 3 residues early relative to the CDR3; the germline J gene fills the gap. V was trimmed by 3 bases and J by 4 bases, leaving 17 bases between them. Germline values: CDR1 SGHRS, CDR2 YFSETQ. CDR3 length: 15 residues.